What follows are 30 T cell receptor beta chains derived from one specimen sequenced in a study of CD8 T cells in ankylosing spondylitis. TCRdb itself ran the 5' RACE reads through MiXCR, one entry per CDR3 protein. The data hold roughly 69,000 distinct CDR3 sequences, with about 5% observed a single time. The sample taken for sequencing was blood, either unsorted or a sorted T cell fraction (not recorded which). The receptor source for this set is a male donor with ankylosing spondylitis or in good health (not recorded which).

This clonotype was counted many times. This chain links TRBV29-1 with TRBJ2-6; a possible D gene is TRBD2 (6 bases). Germline lookup yields CDR1 SQVTM and CDR2 ANQGSEA. Trimming stripped 4 bases from V and 4 bases from J, with 11 bases between. CDR3 length: 14 amino acids. The CDR3 loop reads CSVGGESGANVLTF. The CDR3 DNA reads TGCAGCGTTGGGGGGGAGTCAGGGGCCAACGTCCTGACTTTC.

This clonotype was seen at least ten times. This chain joins TRBV7-2 and TRBJ1-4; D is undetermined. The CDR3 contains 16 residues. Germline CDR1 and CDR2: SGHTA and FQGNSA. With 6 bases removed from V and 7 bases from J, the gap between germline ends came to 21 bases. CDR3 coding DNA: TGTGCCAGCAGTTACGGCACACCGACGGGAGGTGAAAAACTGTTTTTT. The encoded protein is CASSYGTPTGGEKLFF.

This clonotype was recorded many times. This rearrangement joins TRBV4-1 to TRBJ2-5; D unresolved. V was cut by 1 base and J by 4 bases, with 7 bases left in between. CDR1 and CDR2 (germline): MGHRA, YSYEKL. The CDR3 contains 13 residues. The CDR3 is CASSQAPRETQYF. DNA for the CDR3: TGCGCCAGCAGCCAAGCCCCAAGAGAGACCCAGTACTTC.

This clonotype was detected ten times or more. The chain has TRBV12-3 or TRBV12-4 and TRBJ2-1; 7 bases are shared with TRBD1. V trimming: 6 bases; J trimming: 13 bases; junction bases outside the gene matches: 6. The CDR3 is 11 amino acids. The CDR3: CASSPRGSQFF. The CDR3 DNA reads TGTGCCAGCAGCCCCAGGGGGAGTCAGTTCTTC.

This clonotype was recorded many times. CDR3 loop: CSAGKISGGDFNQPQHF. The CDR3 DNA reads as TGCAGTGCGGGAAAGATATCAGGGGGAGACTTCAATCAGCCCCAGCATTTT. This chain joins TRBV20-1 and TRBJ1-5; TRBD1 matches at 7 bases. This CDR3 spans 17 amino acids. Per the germline V gene, CDR1 is DFQATT and CDR2 is SNEGSKA (reference sequence). V dropped 6 bases and J dropped 3; count of bases not matched to a gene: 17.

A note on this clonotype: One junction end disagrees with the germline gene, perhaps due to a read error. The chain employs TRBV2 and TRBJ2-3, with 10 bases fitting TRBD2. From germline, CDR1 is SNHLY and CDR2 FYNNEI. The length of the CDR3 is 18 residues. CDR3 loop: CTSSSSGGAAGNTDTQYF. CDR3 DNA sequence: TGTACCAGCAGTTCGAGCGGGGGGGCCGCGGGTAACACAGATACGCAGTATTTT.

This clonotype came up many times. V gene TRBV20-1 combines with J gene TRBJ1-5; TRBD1 aligns across 11 bases. The CDR3 is 16 residues long. Unmatched junction bases numbered 9, after V lost 3 bases and J lost 5 bases. CDR1 is DFQATT and CDR2 is SNEGSKA in the germline V gene (reference sequence). The CDR3 DNA reads as TGCAGTGCTAGTGGGACAGGGGGGATTGACGATCAGCCCCAGCATTTT. Protein: CSASGTGGIDDQPQHF.

There are many counts of this clonotype. The chain employs TRBV5-1 and TRBJ2-3; the match to TRBD2 covers 7 bases. CDR1 and CDR2 (germline): SGHRS, YFSETQ. Unmatched junction bases numbered 10, after V lost 2 bases and J lost 4 bases. The length of the CDR3 is 16 residues. The CDR3 reads CASSLEGGAPADTQYF. In nucleotides, the CDR3 is TGCGCCAGCAGCTTAGAGGGAGGGGCCCCGGCAGATACGCAGTATTTT.

The genes are TRBV28 and TRBJ2-7; weak D call: TRBD2 (5 bases). Germline V gene lookup returns CDR1 MDHEN and CDR2 SYDVKM. The CDR3 contains 14 residues. Trimming cost V 5 bases and J 0 bases, with 11 bases left between them. The chain's CDR3 is CASSPVGSSYEQYF. The CDR3 DNA sequence: TGTGCCAGCAGTCCCGTGGGGAGCTCCTACGAGCAGTACTTC. Drawing the rest from reference TRBV28 and TRBJ2-7, the complete variable domain is DVKVTQSSRYLVKRTGEKVFLECVQDMDHENMFWYRQDPGLGLRLIYFSYDVKMKEKGDIPEGYSVSREKKERFSLILESASTNQTSMYLCASSPVGSSYEQYFGPGTRLTVT.

This clonotype was found many times. This chain links TRBV9 with TRBJ1-2; D remains unclear. V lost 0 bases and J lost 3, with 12 bases in between. The germline CDR1 and CDR2 sequences are SGDLS and YYNGEE. The CDR3 has 15 amino acids. The DNA of the CDR3 is TGTGCCAGCAGCGTAGCTACAGAGTTATACTATGGCTACACCTTC. This codes for CASSVATELYYGYTF.

This clonotype was counted only a few times. The chain couples TRBV15 to TRBJ2-7; D call uncertain. The CDR3 runs 15 residues. With 2 bases removed from V and 4 bases from J, the gap between germline ends came to 15 bases. The germline V gene encodes CDR1 LNHNV and CDR2 YYDKDF (reference sequence). CDR3 protein: CATSRTYPGRYEQYF. The CDR3 nucleotides are TGTGCCACCAGCAGAACCTACCCGGGCAGATACGAGCAGTACTTC.

This clonotype has a count of ten or more. CDR3 sequence: CASSRLLAGSGNEQFF. The CDR3 DNA reads TGTGCCAGCAGTCGTCTACTAGCGGGGAGTGGTAATGAGCAGTTCTTC. The J gene is TRBJ2-1, the V gene TRBV6-2 or TRBV6-3, with 10 bases lining up with TRBD2. Germline V gene data show CDR1 as MNHEY and CDR2 as SVGEGT. CDR3 length: 16 amino acids. Losses at the gene ends were 5 bases for V and 7 bases for J; bases not matched to a gene: 11.

This clonotype occurred many times. The CDR3 DNA reads TGTGCCTGGAAATTCGAGCGGGCTAATGAAAAACTGTTTTTT. Translating gives CAWKFERANEKLFF. The V gene is TRBV30, the J gene TRBJ1-4; D gene unclear. The CDR3 extends over 14 amino acids. Trimming removed 4 bases from V and 3 bases from J, with 12 bases in between. The germline V gene encodes CDR1 GTSNPN and CDR2 SVGIG (reference sequence).

In its sample, this clonotype was seen many times. J is TRBJ1-2 and V is TRBV20-1, with unresolved D. This CDR3 is built from 10 residues. Germline assignment: CDR1 DFQATT and CDR2 SNEGSKA (reference sequence). The V gene lost 7 bases and the J gene lost 5 bases, with 8 bases spanning the gap. The CDR3 loop is CSVPSYGYTF. In DNA, the CDR3 is TGCAGTGTTCCGTCGTATGGCTACACCTTC.

There are many counts of this clonotype. The J gene is TRBJ2-6, the V gene TRBV7-2; D gene uncertain. The CDR3 loop spans 15 amino acids. From germline, CDR1 is SGHTA and CDR2 FQGNSA. Between the trimmed V and J ends, which lost 0 bases and 1 base, there was a span of 4 bases. The CDR3 loop reads CASSLALSGANVLTF. CDR3 nucleotides: TGTGCCAGCAGCTTAGCATTGTCTGGGGCCAACGTCCTGACTTTC.

This clonotype was counted at least ten times. The genes are TRBV4-3 and TRBJ2-3; D unresolved. The CDR3 consists of 13 residues. V was pared by 6 bases and J by 0 bases, with 7 bases between. Per the germline V gene, CDR1 is LGHNA and CDR2 is YSLEER. CDR3 residues: CASSQTSTDTQYF. CDR3 in DNA: TGCGCCAGCAGTCAAACTAGCACAGATACGCAGTATTTT.

This chain connects TRBV23-1 to TRBJ1-5; 11 nucleotides agree with TRBD1. TRBV23-1 is given ORF status, its function remaining uncertain. The J segment lost 5 bases and the V segment lost 0 bases, leaving 3 bases of the junction unmatched. This CDR3 contains 16 residues. CDR3 in DNA: TGCGCCAGCAGTCAATCGCCGGGACAGGGGGATCAGCCCCAGCATTTT. Its protein is CASSQSPGQGDQPQHF.

This clonotype was seen repeatedly, ten times or more. CDR3 sequence reads: CAWSVGSAIKETQYF. The CDR3 DNA sequence: TGTGCCTGGAGTGTAGGTTCGGCCATAAAAGAGACCCAGTACTTC. The chain is built from TRBV30 and TRBJ2-5, with unresolved D. Between the trimmed V and J ends, which lost 0 bases and 3 bases, there was a span of 14 bases. Germline V gives CDR1 GTSNPN, CDR2 SVGIG (reference sequence). The CDR3 spans 15 residues.

Many counts were recorded for this clonotype. One end of the junction fails to match germline, which may point to a read error. This chain connects TRBV7-7 to TRBJ2-5; D not resolved. CDR3 size: 15 residues. Germline V CDR1 and CDR2: SSHAT, FNYEAQ (reference sequence). CDR3 DNA sequence: TGTGCTAGCAGCCTTTTTCTCTCTCGAAGGGAGACCCAGTACTTC. Translation gives CASSLFLSRRETQYF.

This clonotype has more than one count but fewer than ten. The rearrangement links TRBV12-3 or TRBV12-4 to TRBJ1-5; maybe TRBD1 (5 bases). V dropped 3 bases and J dropped 7 bases, with 10 bases sitting between them. The CDR3 runs 13 residues. The CDR3 is CASSLGLSQPQHF. In DNA, the CDR3 is TGTGCCAGCAGTTTGGGGCTCTCGCAGCCCCAGCATTTT.

This clonotype appeared many times. The V gene is TRBV20-1, the J gene TRBJ2-1, with 12 bases aligning to TRBD2. This CDR3 contains 14 residues. Trimming removed 3 bases from V and 9 bases from J; junction bases left unmatched: 6. Germline CDR1 reads DFQATT; CDR2 reads SNEGSKA (reference sequence). CDR3 bases: TGCAGTGCTAGCGGACTAGCGGGGTCGGGTGAGCAGTTCTTC. Amino acid sequence: CSASGLAGSGEQFF.

This clonotype has ten or more counts. The chain employs TRBV7-3 and TRBJ2-1, with D possibly matching TRBD1 (5 bases). V was clipped by 4 bases and J by 0 bases, with 13 bases between them. Germline V CDR1 and CDR2: SGHTA, FQGTGA. The CDR3 is made up of 16 amino acids. This CDR3 reads CASSYTGQGSYNEQFF. CDR3 in DNA: TGTGCCAGCAGCTATACCGGGCAGGGCTCCTACAATGAGCAGTTCTTC.

This clonotype was found many times. The chain is built from TRBV13 and TRBJ2-7, with 9 bases identical to TRBD2. Germline loops: CDR1 PRHDT, CDR2 FYEKMQ (reference sequence). Trimming cost V 4 bases and J 4 bases; bases outside gene matches: 2. The CDR3 length is 13 residues. The CDR3 DNA follows: TGTGCCAGCAGCTCTAGCGGGGCGTACGAGCAGTACTTC. It is translated as CASSSSGAYEQYF.

In this sample, this clonotype turned up many times. The CDR3 DNA reads as TGTGCCAGCAGGGGACAGGTAAATGAGCAGTTCTTC. Its protein is CASRGQVNEQFF. V is TRBV12-3 or TRBV12-4 and J is TRBJ2-1; 8 nucleotides line up with TRBD1. The V segment lost 6 bases and the J segment 7 bases; nucleotides outside the gene matches: 2. The CDR3 has 12 residues.

At least ten counts were recorded for this clonotype. The rearrangement uses TRBV10-3 and TRBJ2-3; D is unclear. Germline V gene sequence: CDR1 ENHRY, CDR2 SYGVKD. There are 11 residues in the CDR3. V lost 10 bases to trimming and J lost 3 bases, with 8 bases between them. The DNA for the CDR3 is TGTGCCACCTCTTGGACAGATACGCAGTATTTT. Its protein is CATSWTDTQYF.

In its sample, this clonotype was seen many times. The gene calls are TRBV29-1 and TRBJ2-1, with D maybe TRBD1 (6 bases). Trimming removed 6 bases from V and 2 bases from J, with 14 bases in between. The CDR3 contains 14 residues. Per germline, CDR1 SQVTM and CDR2 ANQGSEA. The CDR3 protein is CSVFRTAPYNEQFF. In nucleotides, the CDR3 is TGCAGCGTCTTCAGGACAGCCCCCTACAATGAGCAGTTCTTC.

This clonotype occurred many times. The V gene is TRBV11-2, the J gene TRBJ1-1, with D possibly TRBD1 on 6 matching bases. From germline, CDR1 is SGHAT and CDR2 FQNNGV. There are 16 residues in the CDR3. V shed 8 bases and J shed 7 bases, with 26 bases lying between them. Written as DNA, the CDR3 is TGTGCCAGCTCTCCCGACAGGAGGGGATCCCCCGGTGAAGCTTTCTTT. It encodes CASSPDRRGSPGEAFF. Drawing the rest from reference TRBV11-2 and TRBJ1-1, the complete variable domain is EAGVAQSPRYKIIEKRQSVAFWCNPISGHATLYWYQQILGQGPKLLIQFQNNGVVDDSQLPKDRFSAERLKGVDSTLKIQPAKLEDSAVYLCASSPDRRGSPGEAFFGQGTRLTVV.

The table lists this clonotype with many counts. The chain combines TRBV2 with TRBJ2-7; D gene unclear. Germline lookup yields CDR1 SNHLY and CDR2 FYNNEI. V dropped 4 bases and J dropped 0 bases, with 10 bases sitting between them. The CDR3 sequence is 14 residues long. CDR3 sequence (DNA): TGTGCCAGCAGTGTGTCTGACCTCTCCTACGAGCAGTACTTC. This sequence encodes CASSVSDLSYEQYF.

V and J are TRBV11-2 and TRBJ1-3, with TRBD1 identical over 7 bases. V shed 4 bases and J 2 bases; nucleotides not matched to a gene: 5. CDR1 and CDR2 (germline): SGHAT, FQNNGV. This CDR3 spans 15 amino acids. CDR3 region: CASSSTDRTGNTIYF. CDR3 coding DNA: TGTGCCAGCAGCTCCACGGACAGGACTGGAAACACCATATATTTT.

This clonotype was seen ten or more times. CDR3 sequence: CASSFKGPPNTEAFF. Written as DNA, the CDR3 is TGCGCCAGCAGCTTTAAGGGTCCGCCGAACACTGAAGCTTTCTTT. This chain joins TRBV5-1 and TRBJ1-1, with D unresolved. Germline CDR1 SGHRS, CDR2 YFSETQ. The V and J ends lost 2 bases and 1 base respectively, with 12 bases between them. The CDR3 is 15 residues long.